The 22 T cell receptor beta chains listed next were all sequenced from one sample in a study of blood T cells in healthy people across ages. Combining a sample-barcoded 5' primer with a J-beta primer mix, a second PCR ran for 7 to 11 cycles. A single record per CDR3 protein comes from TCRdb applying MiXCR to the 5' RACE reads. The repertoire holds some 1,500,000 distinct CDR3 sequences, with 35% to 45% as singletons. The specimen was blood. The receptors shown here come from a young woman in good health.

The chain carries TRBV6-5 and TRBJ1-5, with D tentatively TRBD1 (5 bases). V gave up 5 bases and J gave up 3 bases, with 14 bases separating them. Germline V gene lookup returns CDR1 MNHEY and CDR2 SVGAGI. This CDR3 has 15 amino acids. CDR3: CASSTGTALNQPQHF. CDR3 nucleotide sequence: TGTGCCAGCAGTACCGGGACGGCTCTCAATCAGCCCCAGCATTTT.

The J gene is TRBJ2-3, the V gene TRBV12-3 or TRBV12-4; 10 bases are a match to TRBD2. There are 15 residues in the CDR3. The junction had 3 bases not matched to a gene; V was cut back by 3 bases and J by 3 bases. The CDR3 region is CASSLGTSETDTQYF. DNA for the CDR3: TGTGCCAGCAGTTTGGGGACTAGCGAAACAGATACGCAGTATTTT.

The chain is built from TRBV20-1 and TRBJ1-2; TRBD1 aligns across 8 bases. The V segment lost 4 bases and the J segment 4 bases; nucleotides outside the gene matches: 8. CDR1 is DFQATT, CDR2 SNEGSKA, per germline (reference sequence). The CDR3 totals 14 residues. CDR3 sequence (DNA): TGCAGTGCTACTAGGACAGGGTCGGGCTATGGCTACACCTTC. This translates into CSATRTGSGYGYTF.

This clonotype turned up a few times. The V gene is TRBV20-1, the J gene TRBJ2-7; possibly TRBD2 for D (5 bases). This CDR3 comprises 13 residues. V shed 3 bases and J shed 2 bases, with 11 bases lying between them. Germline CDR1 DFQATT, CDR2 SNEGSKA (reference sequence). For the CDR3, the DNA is TGCAGTGCTAGGACTACTTCCGCCTACGAGCAGTACTTC. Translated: CSARTTSAYEQYF.

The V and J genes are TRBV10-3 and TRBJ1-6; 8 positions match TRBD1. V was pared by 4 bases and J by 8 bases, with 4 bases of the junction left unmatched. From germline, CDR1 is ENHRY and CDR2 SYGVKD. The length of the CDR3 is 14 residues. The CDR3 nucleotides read TGTGCCATCAGTGTCCAGGGGGCAGATTCACCCCTCCACTTT. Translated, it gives CAISVQGADSPLHF.

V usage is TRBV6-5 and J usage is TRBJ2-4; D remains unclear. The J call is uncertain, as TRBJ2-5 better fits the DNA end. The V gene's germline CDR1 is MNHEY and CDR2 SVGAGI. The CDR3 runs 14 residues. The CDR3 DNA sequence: TGTGCCAGCAGAGAAATGGCCGCTGGGGAGACCCAGTACTTC. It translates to CASREMAAGETQYF.

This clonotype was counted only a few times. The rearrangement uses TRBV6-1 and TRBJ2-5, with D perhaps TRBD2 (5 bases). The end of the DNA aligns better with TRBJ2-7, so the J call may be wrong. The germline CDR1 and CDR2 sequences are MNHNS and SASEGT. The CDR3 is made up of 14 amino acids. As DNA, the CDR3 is TGTGCCAGCAGTGAAGTTTTTCGAGGGTTCGAGCAGTACTTC. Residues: CASSEVFRGFEQYF.

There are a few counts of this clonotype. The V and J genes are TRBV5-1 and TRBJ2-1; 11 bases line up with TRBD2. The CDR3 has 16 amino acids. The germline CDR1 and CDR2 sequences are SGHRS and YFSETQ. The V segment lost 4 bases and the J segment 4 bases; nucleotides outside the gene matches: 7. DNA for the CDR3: TGCGCCAGCAGCGGGTTAGCGGGAGGGCCTTACAATGAGCAGTTCTTC. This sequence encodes CASSGLAGGPYNEQFF.

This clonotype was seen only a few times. CDR3 DNA sequence: TGTGCCAGCAGTTTACTACAGGGGTACGGGGCCAACGTCCTGACTTTC. It yields the protein CASSLLQGYGANVLTF. The V call is TRBV27, the J call TRBJ2-6; TRBD1 matches 7 bases. Germline V lookup: CDR1 MNHEY, CDR2 SMNVEV (reference sequence). The CDR3 is 16 amino acids. The ends lost 2 bases at V and 4 bases at J; junction bases unmatched: 5. Full variable domain (missing parts from reference TRBV27 and TRBJ2-6): EAQVTQNPRYLITVTGKKLTVTCSQNMNHEYMSWYRQDPGLGLRQIYYSMNVEVTDKGDVPEGYKVSRKEKRNFPLILESPSPNQTSLYFCASSLLQGYGANVLTFGAGSRLTVL.

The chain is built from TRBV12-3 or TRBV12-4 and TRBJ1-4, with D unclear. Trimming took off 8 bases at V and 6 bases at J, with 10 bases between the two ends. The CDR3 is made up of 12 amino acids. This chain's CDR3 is CASRRFDEKLFF. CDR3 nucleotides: TGTGCCAGCCGGAGGTTTGATGAAAAACTGTTTTTT.

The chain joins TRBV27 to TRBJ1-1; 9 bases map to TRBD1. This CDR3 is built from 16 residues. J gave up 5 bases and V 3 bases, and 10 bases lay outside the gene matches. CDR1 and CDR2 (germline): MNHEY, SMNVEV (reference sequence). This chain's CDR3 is CASSFSPGQGRTEAFF. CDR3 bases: TGTGCCAGCAGTTTCTCTCCGGGACAGGGCCGGACTGAAGCTTTCTTT.

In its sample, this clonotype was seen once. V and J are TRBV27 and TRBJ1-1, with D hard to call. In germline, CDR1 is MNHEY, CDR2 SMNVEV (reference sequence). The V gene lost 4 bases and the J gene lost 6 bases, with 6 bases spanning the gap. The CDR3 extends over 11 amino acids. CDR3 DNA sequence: TGTGCCAGCAGTTCGCACGCTGAAGCTTTCTTT. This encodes CASSSHAEAFF.

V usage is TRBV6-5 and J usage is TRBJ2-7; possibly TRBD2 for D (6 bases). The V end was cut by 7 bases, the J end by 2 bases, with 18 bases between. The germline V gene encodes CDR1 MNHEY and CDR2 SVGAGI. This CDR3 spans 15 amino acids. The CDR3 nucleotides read TGTGCCAGCAACCTGGCGGAGGGCAGCACCTACGAGCAGTACTTC. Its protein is CASNLAEGSTYEQYF.

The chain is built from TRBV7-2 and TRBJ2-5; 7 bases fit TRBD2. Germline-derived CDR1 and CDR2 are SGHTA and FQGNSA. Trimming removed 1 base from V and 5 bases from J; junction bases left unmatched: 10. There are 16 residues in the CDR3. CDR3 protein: CASSLGGVAGVETQYF. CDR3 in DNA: TGTGCCAGCAGCTTAGGAGGTGTTGCGGGGGTCGAGACCCAGTACTTC.

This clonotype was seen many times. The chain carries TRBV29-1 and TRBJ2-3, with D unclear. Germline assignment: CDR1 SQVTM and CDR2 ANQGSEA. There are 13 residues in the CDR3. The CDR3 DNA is TGCAGTGTTCGAGGTAGAGGTACAGATACGCAGTATTTT. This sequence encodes CSVRGRGTDTQYF.

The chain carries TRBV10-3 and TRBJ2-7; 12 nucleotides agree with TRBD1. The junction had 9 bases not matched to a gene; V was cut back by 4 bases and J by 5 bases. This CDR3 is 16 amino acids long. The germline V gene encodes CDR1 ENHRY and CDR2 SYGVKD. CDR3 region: CAISAGGQGAAHEQYF. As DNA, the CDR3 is TGTGCCATCAGTGCTGGGGGACAGGGGGCGGCTCACGAGCAGTACTTC.

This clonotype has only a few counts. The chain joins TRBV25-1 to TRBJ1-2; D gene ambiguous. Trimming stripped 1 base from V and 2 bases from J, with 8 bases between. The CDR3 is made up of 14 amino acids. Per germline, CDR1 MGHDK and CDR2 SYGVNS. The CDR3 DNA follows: TGTGCCAGCAGTGAATTAGGCTACAACTATGGCTACACCTTC. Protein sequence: CASSELGYNYGYTF.

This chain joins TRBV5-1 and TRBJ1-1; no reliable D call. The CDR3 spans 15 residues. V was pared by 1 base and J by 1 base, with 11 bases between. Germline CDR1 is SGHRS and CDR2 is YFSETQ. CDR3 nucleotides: TGCGCCAGCAGCTTGTCTGTCCGGCAGAACACTGAAGCTTTCTTT. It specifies CASSLSVRQNTEAFF.

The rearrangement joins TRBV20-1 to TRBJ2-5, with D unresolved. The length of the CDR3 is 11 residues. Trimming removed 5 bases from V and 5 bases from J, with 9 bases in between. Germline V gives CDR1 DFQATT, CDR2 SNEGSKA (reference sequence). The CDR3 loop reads CSAFHLETQYF. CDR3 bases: TGCAGTGCTTTCCATCTCGAGACCCAGTACTTC.

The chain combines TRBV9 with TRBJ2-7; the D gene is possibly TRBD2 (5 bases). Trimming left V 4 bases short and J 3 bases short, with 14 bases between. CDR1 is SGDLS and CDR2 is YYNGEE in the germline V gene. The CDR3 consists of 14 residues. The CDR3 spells CASSPGVGDYEQYF. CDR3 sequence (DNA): TGTGCCAGCAGCCCCGGGGTTGGCGACTACGAGCAGTACTTC.

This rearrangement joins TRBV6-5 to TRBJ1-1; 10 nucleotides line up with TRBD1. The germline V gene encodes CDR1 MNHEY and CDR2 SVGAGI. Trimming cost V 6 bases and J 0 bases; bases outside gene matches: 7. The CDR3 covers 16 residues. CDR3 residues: CASRRTGGWMNTEAFF. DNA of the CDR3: TGTGCCAGCAGACGGACAGGGGGGTGGATGAACACTGAAGCTTTCTTT.

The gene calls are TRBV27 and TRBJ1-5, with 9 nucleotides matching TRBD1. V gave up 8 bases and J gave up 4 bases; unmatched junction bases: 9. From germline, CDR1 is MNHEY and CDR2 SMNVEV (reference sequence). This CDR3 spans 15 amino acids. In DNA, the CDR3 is TGTGCCAGCGGGGACAGGGTTTCTTTGAATCAGCCCCAGCATTTT. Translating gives CASGDRVSLNQPQHF.